Shown below are 15 T cell receptor beta chains from a single sample sequenced in a study of T cell responses to AZD1222 COVID-19 vaccine. The table came from immunoSEQ multiplex PCR; TCRdb's copy has only in-frame clones and leaves some out. In the table there are about 120,000 clones, more than 85% of which are singletons. The sample in question was peripheral blood, obtained 28 days after the second AZD1222 dose. Source of these receptors: an adult who received the AZD1222 COVID-19 vaccine.

The rearrangement links TRBV11-3 to TRBJ2-5; 8 bases match TRBD2. V shed 0 bases and J 3 bases; nucleotides not matched to a gene: 0. This CDR3 spans 14 amino acids. CDR1 is SGHNT and CDR2 is YENEEA in the germline V gene. For the CDR3, the DNA is TGTGCCAGCAGCTTAGAAGCGGGGGAAGAGACCCAGTACTTC. It specifies CASSLEAGEETQYF.

The chain combines TRBV19 with TRBJ1-2; unclear D gene. The CDR3 is 14 residues long. In germline, CDR1 is LNHDA, CDR2 SQIVND (reference sequence). Trimming cost V 9 bases and J 0 bases, with 14 bases left between them. CDR3 in DNA: TGTGCCAGCAAGGATAGTGGCACTAACTATGGCTACACCTTC. Protein: CASKDSGTNYGYTF.

V usage is TRBV3-1 (or the pseudogene TRBV3-2) and J usage is TRBJ1-2, with D maybe TRBD1 (6 bases). Trimming left V 0 bases short and J 8 bases short, with 16 bases between. The CDR3 is made up of 15 amino acids. Looked up from germline, CDR1 is LGHDT and CDR2 is YNNKEL (reference sequence). CDR3 sequence: CASSQDRGAPGGYTF. CDR3 nucleotides: TGTGCCAGCAGCCAAGATCGGGGGGCCCCTGGGGGCTACACCTTC.

This chain uses TRBV19 with TRBJ2-7, with TRBD1 identical over 10 bases. V trimming: 5 bases; J trimming: 1 base; junction bases outside the gene matches: 5. The CDR3 runs to 15 residues. The germline CDR1 and CDR2 sequences are LNHDA and SQIVND (reference sequence). The CDR3 is CASSATGGESYEQYF. For the CDR3, the DNA is TGTGCCAGTAGTGCGACAGGGGGCGAATCCTACGAGCAGTACTTC.

The chain employs TRBV19 and TRBJ1-1, with D perhaps matching TRBD1 (5 bases). The CDR3 totals 14 residues. Trimming pared 5 bases from V and 4 bases from J, leaving 14 bases between. Germline V gene lookup returns CDR1 LNHDA and CDR2 SQIVND (reference sequence). Here the CDR3 reads CASSLGALGTEAFF. CDR3 sequence (DNA): TGTGCCAGTAGTCTCGGGGCTCTTGGCACTGAAGCTTTCTTT.

This clone appeared many times. The genes are TRBV27 and TRBJ2-7; 11 bases are a match to TRBD2. Germline trimming cut 3 bases from V and 5 bases from J; bases unmatched to any gene: 3. The CDR3 sequence is 14 residues long. From germline, CDR1 is MNHEY and CDR2 SMNVEV (reference sequence). The CDR3 reads CASSLLAGGHEQYF. Written as DNA, the CDR3 is TGTGCCAGCAGTTTGCTAGCGGGGGGCCACGAGCAGTACTTC.

J is TRBJ1-6 and V is TRBV9; TRBD1 matches 9 bases. This CDR3 spans 15 amino acids. From germline, CDR1 is SGDLS and CDR2 YYNGEE. Trimming at V came to 3 bases and at J to 8 bases, leaving 6 bases not matched to a gene. The CDR3 coding sequence is TGTGCCAGCAGCGGCCGGGACAGGGAGGATTCACCCCTCCACTTT. It encodes CASSGRDREDSPLHF. The full variable domain, completed using reference TRBV9 and TRBJ1-6, is DSGVTQTPKHLITATGQRVTLRCSPRSGDLSVYWYQQSLDQGLQFLIQYYNGEERAKGNILERFSAQQFPDLHSELNLSSLELGDSALYFCASSGRDREDSPLHFGNGTRLTVT.

This clone has just one count. The rearrangement joins TRBV7-8 to TRBJ2-6; no firm D call. The V gene lost 5 bases and the J gene lost 2 bases, with 4 bases spanning the gap. Germline values: CDR1 SGHVS, CDR2 FQNEAQ. This CDR3 contains 13 residues. CDR3 amino acids: CASSLAGANVLTF. For the CDR3, the DNA is TGTGCCAGCAGCCTGGCTGGGGCCAACGTCCTGACTTTC. Complete variable domain (other parts from reference TRBV7-8 and TRBJ2-6): GAGVSQSPRYKVAKRGQDVALRCDPISGHVSLFWYQQALGQGPEFLTYFQNEAQLDKSGLPSDRFFAERPEGSVSTLKIQRTQQEDSAVYLCASSLAGANVLTFGAGSRLTVL.

The V and J genes are TRBV7-8 and TRBJ2-3, with 9 bases aligning to TRBD2. V gave up 4 bases and J gave up 2 bases; unmatched junction bases: 4. Per germline, CDR1 SGHVS and CDR2 FQNEAQ. The CDR3 length is 15 residues. This chain's CDR3 is CASSSKRGDTDTQYF. DNA for the CDR3: TGTGCCAGCAGCTCCAAGCGGGGGGACACAGATACGCAGTATTTT. Full variable domain (rest looked up from reference TRBV7-8 and TRBJ2-3): GAGVSQSPRYKVAKRGQDVALRCDPISGHVSLFWYQQALGQGPEFLTYFQNEAQLDKSGLPSDRFFAERPEGSVSTLKIQRTQQEDSAVYLCASSSKRGDTDTQYFGPGTRLTVL.

The chain uses TRBV5-1 and TRBJ2-2; unclear D gene. CDR1 is SGHRS and CDR2 is YFSETQ in the germline V gene. The ends were cut back, 6 bases at V and 0 bases at J, with 6 bases in the middle. The CDR3 has 13 residues. This CDR3 is CASKQSNTGELFF. DNA for the CDR3: TGCGCCAGCAAGCAGTCGAACACCGGGGAGCTGTTTTTT.

The chain employs TRBV5-4 and TRBJ1-2; possible D gene TRBD1, 5 bases. In germline, CDR1 is SGHNT, CDR2 YYREEE (reference sequence). This CDR3 contains 15 residues. Trimming removed 4 bases from V and 4 bases from J, with 17 bases in between. CDR3 nucleotides: TGTGCCAGCAGCCCGCCGGGGAGGGACGGCTATGGCTACACCTTC. This codes for CASSPPGRDGYGYTF.

This clone rates as medium-sized. V and J are TRBV7-9 and TRBJ2-7; TRBD1 matches 9 bases. Germline-derived CDR1 and CDR2 are SEHNR and FQNEAQ (reference sequence). V shed 2 bases, J shed 6 bases, and the junction held 5 bases outside the gene matches. CDR3 length equals 14 residues. CDR3 in DNA: TGTGCCAGCAGCTTAACCGGGACAGGGACCGAGCAGTACTTC. This translates into CASSLTGTGTEQYF. Full variable domain (missing parts from reference TRBV7-9 and TRBJ2-7): DTGVSQNPRHKITKRGQNVTFRCDPISEHNRLYWYRQTLGQGPEFLTYFQNEAQLEKSRLLSDRFSAERPKGSFSTLEIQRTEQGDSAMYLCASSLTGTGTEQYFGPGTRLTVT.

Turning to this clone: A read error may produce the germline difference seen at one junction end. The chain links TRBV7-7 to TRBJ2-2; 12 positions match TRBD2. CDR1 SSHAT and CDR2 FNYEAQ come from the germline V gene (reference sequence). CDR3 size: 17 residues. The CDR3 loop reads CASSRERLAGDTGELFF. In DNA, the CDR3 is TGTGCTAGCAGCCGTGAACGACTAGCGGGAGACACCGGGGAGCTGTTTTTT.

Here the CDR3 reads CASSGIAGGPGDTQYF. Written as DNA, the CDR3 is TGTGCCAGCAGCGGTATAGCGGGGGGGCCGGGAGATACGCAGTATTTT. The rearrangement uses TRBV7-2 and TRBJ2-3; 11 bases map to TRBD2. Germline trimming cut 5 bases from V and 5 bases from J; bases unmatched to any gene: 9. CDR1 is SGHTA, CDR2 FQGNSA, per germline. This CDR3 spans 16 amino acids.

V usage is TRBV7-9 and J usage is TRBJ1-2, with D tentatively TRBD1 (6 bases). The length of the CDR3 is 12 residues. V lost 5 bases, J lost 7 bases, and 11 bases lay in between. CDR1 and CDR2 (germline): SEHNR, FQNEAQ (reference sequence). The CDR3 DNA reads as TGTGCCAGCAGCCTACAGGGTTTTGGCTACACCTTC. Translated, it gives CASSLQGFGYTF.